A single sample is the source of the 20 T cell receptor beta chains below, sequenced in a study of cytomegalovirus exposure and HLA in healthy donors. The PCR contained 60 Vbeta and 13 Jbeta primers. Clones were read by immunoSEQ multiplex PCR, and TCRdb kept only the in-frame ones, dropping some. The sample includes approximately 100,000 clones, roughly 80% of them seen just once. Material for sequencing was PBMCs. The source of these receptors is a man aged 50 or older in good health and CMV-seropositive.

This chain joins TRBV5-4 and TRBJ2-1, with TRBD2 identical over 9 bases. The CDR3 has 15 amino acids. V dropped 0 bases and J dropped 3; count of bases not matched to a gene: 1. The germline gives CDR1 SGHNT, CDR2 YYREEE (reference sequence). CDR3 DNA sequence: TGTGCCAGCAGCTTGGAGACTAGCGGCTACAATGAGCAGTTCTTC. This codes for CASSLETSGYNEQFF.

CDR3 protein: CASSQKRDTQYF. The CDR3 nucleotides are TGTGCCAGCAGCCAGAAACGAGATACGCAGTATTTT. The chain couples TRBV7-2 to TRBJ2-3; D gene ambiguous. Between the trimmed V and J ends, which lost 5 bases and 5 bases, there was a span of 8 bases. This CDR3 comprises 12 residues. Looked up from germline, CDR1 is SGHTA and CDR2 is FQGNSA.

This chain links TRBV5-8 with TRBJ2-5; weak D call: TRBD1 (8 bases). The J call could be wrong; TRBJ2-7 is a better fit for the DNA end. This CDR3 is 15 amino acids long. From germline, CDR1 is SGHTS and CDR2 YDEGEE. CDR3 protein: CASSSGQGGSYEQYF. CDR3 DNA sequence: TGTGCCAGCAGCAGCGGACAGGGAGGGAGCTACGAGCAGTACTTC.

This clone was seen once. J is TRBJ2-6 and V is TRBV29-1, with 7 nucleotides matching TRBD1. V trimming: 3 bases; J trimming: 0 bases; junction bases outside the gene matches: 2. The CDR3 spans 15 residues. Germline-derived CDR1 and CDR2 are SQVTM and ANQGSEA. The DNA of the CDR3 is TGCAGCGTTGAGGGACAGACCTCTGGGGCCAACGTCCTGACTTTC. Protein sequence: CSVEGQTSGANVLTF.

The J gene is TRBJ2-5, the V gene TRBV28, with 13 bases identical to TRBD2. The CDR3 is made up of 16 amino acids. V lost 1 base and J lost 5; bases outside the gene matches: 4. Germline loops: CDR1 MDHEN, CDR2 SYDVKM. In DNA form, the CDR3 reads TGTGCCAGCAGTTTATTCGGACTAGCGGGAGCGGAGACCCAGTACTTC. This sequence encodes CASSLFGLAGAETQYF.

The chain has TRBV7-9 and TRBJ2-7, with 7 bases matching TRBD2. The J segment lost 3 bases and the V segment lost 2 bases, leaving 13 bases of the junction unmatched. The germline V gene has CDR1 SEHNR and CDR2 FQNEAQ (reference sequence). The CDR3 spans 17 residues. Here the CDR3 reads CASSLMGGGLAVYEQYF. DNA for the CDR3: TGTGCCAGCAGCTTAATGGGTGGAGGGCTAGCGGTCTACGAGCAGTACTTC.

The genes are TRBV28 and TRBJ1-4; D is unclear. Trimming left V 4 bases short and J 5 bases short, with 17 bases between. Germline V lookup: CDR1 MDHEN, CDR2 SYDVKM. The CDR3 runs 16 residues. In nucleotides, the CDR3 is TGTGCCAGCAGTTCCCCCCCTAGTTTTGAAAATGAAAAACTGTTTTTT. Encoded protein: CASSSPPSFENEKLFF.

This clone was detected only a few times. CDR3 DNA sequence: TGTGCCAGCACTCCCGGACTAGCGGGGACCGGGGAGCTGTTTTTT. It codes for CASTPGLAGTGELFF. This chain connects TRBV6-1 to TRBJ2-2; 12 bases are a match to TRBD2. Germline V lookup: CDR1 MNHNS, CDR2 SASEGT. This CDR3 spans 15 amino acids. V gave up 7 bases and J gave up 5 bases; unmatched junction bases: 5.

This chain joins TRBV18 and TRBJ2-7; 9 positions agree with TRBD2. This CDR3 spans 16 amino acids. Germline CDR1 and CDR2: KGHSH and LQKENI. V gave up 3 bases and J gave up 3 bases; unmatched junction bases: 9. The CDR3 DNA is TGTGCCAGCTCACCCGGGAGGCTAGCGGGGCACTACGAGCAGTACTTC. It encodes CASSPGRLAGHYEQYF.

V and J are TRBV19 and TRBJ2-2; D perhaps matches TRBD2 (5 bases). Trimming left V 3 bases short and J 6 bases short, with 17 bases between. The germline gives CDR1 LNHDA, CDR2 SQIVND (reference sequence). The CDR3 is made up of 16 amino acids. CDR3 sequence reads: CASSIIGGLPAGELFF. In DNA, the CDR3 is TGTGCCAGTAGTATCATTGGAGGCCTCCCGGCCGGGGAGCTGTTTTTT.

In DNA, the CDR3 is TGTGCCAGCAGCGTAGAAGGGGGCAATTACGAGCAGTACTTC. It codes for CASSVEGGNYEQYF. The chain is built from TRBV9 and TRBJ2-5, with 7 nucleotides matching TRBD1. The DNA end is more similar to TRBJ2-7, so the J call may be wrong. The CDR3 covers 14 residues. Germline V gene lookup returns CDR1 SGDLS and CDR2 YYNGEE.

The chain couples TRBV28 to TRBJ2-6; D not certain. There are 14 residues in the CDR3. Trimming took off 4 bases at V and 2 bases at J, with 6 bases between the two ends. The germline V gene has CDR1 MDHEN and CDR2 SYDVKM. The CDR3 spells CASSSPTGANVLTF. The CDR3 bases are TGTGCCAGCAGTTCACCTACTGGGGCCAACGTCCTGACTTTC.

The V gene is TRBV19, the J gene TRBJ2-1, with 9 bases lining up with TRBD2. Germline V lookup: CDR1 LNHDA, CDR2 SQIVND (reference sequence). The CDR3 totals 16 residues. Unmatched junction bases numbered 11, after V lost 5 bases and J lost 6 bases. In DNA, the CDR3 is TGTGCCAGTAGTGATATAGCGGGAGTGTTTCGCAATGAGCAGTTCTTC. Protein sequence: CASSDIAGVFRNEQFF.

This clone was detected once. The chain employs TRBV7-9 and TRBJ2-5; D not certain. The CDR3 is 15 amino acids. V shed 5 bases and J shed 2 bases, with 15 bases lying between them. Per germline, CDR1 SEHNR and CDR2 FQNEAQ (reference sequence). CDR3 sequence: CASSTLIYTQETQYF. The CDR3 bases are TGTGCCAGCAGCACTCTGATTTATACGCAAGAGACCCAGTACTTC. Filled out from reference TRBV7-9 and TRBJ2-5, the complete variable domain reads DTGVSQNPRHKITKRGQNVTFRCDPISEHNRLYWYRQTLGQGPEFLTYFQNEAQLEKSRLLSDRFSAERPKGSFSTLEIQRTEQGDSAMYLCASSTLIYTQETQYFGPGTRLLVL.

On this clone itself: One end of the junction is discordant with germline, which a read error may explain. This chain links TRBV27 with TRBJ2-7; 13 nucleotides align to TRBD2. Germline CDR1 MNHEY, CDR2 SMNVEV (reference sequence). The CDR3 spans 14 residues. The CDR3 is CASSSWTSGSLTLF. The CDR3 DNA is TGTGCCAGCAGTTCCTGGACTAGCGGGAGTTTAACCCTATTC.

The chain combines TRBV4-1 with TRBJ2-7, with a tentative D call TRBD2 (6 bases). V was pared by 3 bases and J by 0 bases, with 9 bases between. The CDR3 consists of 14 residues. Germline V lookup: CDR1 MGHRA, CDR2 YSYEKL. The CDR3 DNA reads as TGCGCCAGCAGCCAGACCGGGAGCTCCTACGAGCAGTACTTC. This sequence encodes CASSQTGSSYEQYF.

The rearrangement uses TRBV7-2 and TRBJ2-7; perhaps TRBD2 as D (5 bases). The CDR3 is 16 amino acids. V dropped 0 bases and J dropped 3 bases, with 15 bases sitting between them. CDR1 and CDR2 (germline): SGHTA, FQGNSA. The CDR3 loop reads CASSLAGAPRLYEQYF. The CDR3 nucleotides read TGTGCCAGCAGCTTAGCGGGAGCCCCTCGCCTCTACGAGCAGTACTTC.

To note about this clone: The junction shows a germline mismatch at one end, possibly a read error. The V call is TRBV6-1, the J call TRBJ1-4; D gene unclear. CDR3 length: 14 amino acids. Per germline, CDR1 MNHNS and CDR2 SASEGT. The CDR3, as DNA: TGTGCCAGCAGGGAAGACAAGAAGAAAGAAAAACTGTTTTTT. Translation: CASREDKKKEKLFF.

The rearrangement uses TRBV5-1 and TRBJ1-1, with TRBD1 matching over 10 bases. Germline V CDR1 and CDR2: SGHRS, YFSETQ. V shed 6 bases, J shed 5 bases, and the junction held 10 bases outside the gene matches. The CDR3 contains 15 residues. In DNA form, the CDR3 reads TGCGCCAGCATCCTCTATCCGGGACAGGGGACTGAAGCTTTCTTT. Translation gives CASILYPGQGTEAFF. The entire variable domain, with the rest obtained from reference TRBV5-1 and TRBJ1-1, is as follows: KAGVTQTPRYLIKTRGQQVTLSCSPISGHRSVSWYQQTPGQGLQFLFEYFSETQRNKGNFPGRFSGRQFSNSRSEMNVSTLELGDSALYLCASILYPGQGTEAFFGQGTRLTVV.

V and J are TRBV9 and TRBJ2-3, with D unresolved. The CDR3 is made up of 14 amino acids. Between the trimmed V and J ends, which lost 0 bases and 1 base, there was a span of 6 bases. Germline CDR1 SGDLS, CDR2 YYNGEE. The CDR3 DNA sequence: TGTGCCAGCAGCGTAGCGCCAGGCACAGATACGCAGTATTTT. Its protein is CASSVAPGTDTQYF.